The 21 T cell receptor beta chains below all came from one sample that was sequenced in a study of T-cell memory formation after mild COVID-19. TCRdb reanalysed the 5' RACE reads using MiXCR and keeps one entry per CDR3 protein. The sample contains about 340,000 distinct CDR3 sequences, 10% to 15% of which appear only once. Source material: PBMCs or a T cell subset sorted from them (not recorded which). Receptors originate from a man aged 18 to 35 who had mild COVID-19 (a few samples of this study predate the infection). Cell type and time point are not known.

The chain combines TRBV18 with TRBJ2-3, with TRBD1 matching 7 bases. V lost 2 bases, J lost 4 bases, and 9 bases stayed unmatched. CDR1 KGHSH and CDR2 LQKENI come from the germline V gene. The CDR3 covers 16 residues. CDR3 nucleotide sequence: TGTGCCAGCTCACCAGGGGCAACAGGGGTCCCAGATACGCAGTATTTT. Its translation: CASSPGATGVPDTQYF.

The chain is built from TRBV4-1 and TRBJ1-2, with 8 bases matching TRBD1. The CDR3 is 14 residues long. V lost 6 bases, J lost 4 bases, and 7 bases stayed unmatched. CDR1 and CDR2 from the germline V gene are MGHRA and YSYEKL. For the CDR3, the DNA is TGCGCCAGCAGTATGACAGGGGCGAGCTATGGCTACACCTTC. This codes for CASSMTGASYGYTF.

This clonotype was observed at least ten times. The V and J genes are TRBV12-3 or TRBV12-4 and TRBJ2-5, with unresolved D. The V end lost 7 bases, the J end lost 5 bases, and 8 bases lay between the germline ends. CDR3 length: 11 amino acids. In nucleotides, the CDR3 is TGTGCCAGCACCCTGGGGGAGACCCAGTACTTC. Its protein product is CASTLGETQYF.

This clonotype was found a few times. V is TRBV25-1 and J is TRBJ2-6, with D perhaps assigned TRBD1 or TRBD2 (5 bases each). The CDR3 is made up of 18 amino acids. The V gene's germline CDR1 is MGHDK and CDR2 SYGVNS. The ends were cut back, 2 bases at V and 1 base at J, with 15 bases in the middle. The CDR3 coding sequence is TGTGCCAGCAGTGAACGGGGCAGGAACCCTTCTGGGGCCAACGTCCTGACTTTC. It encodes CASSERGRNPSGANVLTF.

There are a few counts of this clonotype. This sequence joins TRBV9 and TRBJ2-5; TRBD2 aligns across 10 bases. This CDR3 region has 15 residues. The germline gives CDR1 SGDLS, CDR2 YYNGEE. V lost 4 bases to trimming and J lost 4 bases; unmatched junction nucleotides: 7. CDR3 sequence (DNA): TGTGCCAGCAGCTCCCCGCTAGCGGGGGCAGAGACCCAGTACTTC. Residues: CASSSPLAGAETQYF.

The chain joins TRBV2 to TRBJ2-2; 7 bases align to TRBD2. The ends lost 7 bases at V and 0 bases at J; junction bases unmatched: 5. Germline CDR1 is SNHLY and CDR2 is FYNNEI. The CDR3 is 15 residues long. CDR3 residues: CASTEGGANTGELFF. The DNA of the CDR3 is TGTGCCAGCACCGAGGGAGGGGCGAACACCGGGGAGCTGTTTTTT.

The V call is TRBV5-1, the J call TRBJ2-6, with D unclear. The germline CDR1 and CDR2 sequences are SGHRS and YFSETQ. The CDR3 is made up of 15 amino acids. Trimming removed 3 bases from V and 1 base from J, with 8 bases in between. The CDR3 DNA reads TGCGCCAGCAGCTCAAGGTGGTCTGGGGCCAACGTCCTGACTTTC. Amino acids: CASSSRWSGANVLTF.

This clonotype has just a few counts. The chain links TRBV20-1 to TRBJ2-5; 16 bases fit TRBD2. CDR3 length: 17 amino acids. In germline, CDR1 is DFQATT, CDR2 SNEGSKA (reference sequence). Losses at the gene ends were 3 bases for V and 5 bases for J; bases not matched to a gene: 9. CDR3 nucleotide sequence: TGCAGTGCTAGGGGACTAGCGGGGGGGCATTTACTGGAGACCCAGTACTTC. This encodes CSARGLAGGHLLETQYF.

This chain links TRBV18 with TRBJ1-1, with TRBD1 matching over 7 bases. Germline CDR1 and CDR2: KGHSH and LQKENI. V was pared by 3 bases and J by 0 bases, with 7 bases of the junction left unmatched. This CDR3 spans 16 amino acids. The CDR3 loop is CASSPNRGGMNTEAFF. CDR3 DNA: TGTGCCAGCTCACCGAACAGGGGAGGGATGAACACTGAAGCTTTCTTT.

J is TRBJ1-1 and V is TRBV7-2; D may be TRBD1 (5 bases). V lost 4 bases and J lost 3, with 15 bases in between. CDR3 size: 15 residues. Germline values: CDR1 SGHTA, CDR2 FQGNSA. CDR3 region: CASSSPRGGDTEAFF. Written as DNA, the CDR3 is TGTGCCAGCAGCTCGCCCCGGGGCGGGGACACTGAAGCTTTCTTT.

The CDR3 DNA sequence: TGTGCCAGCAGCACACAGAGGGCCGGGGGTCACACTGAAGCTTTCTTT. It translates to CASSTQRAGGHTEAFF. This rearrangement joins TRBV7-8 to TRBJ1-1, with TRBD1 as a possible D gene (5 bases). The CDR3 length is 16 residues. Trimming pared 5 bases from V and 3 bases from J, leaving 19 bases between. Germline V gene data show CDR1 as SGHVS and CDR2 as FQNEAQ.

The chain carries TRBV12-3 or TRBV12-4 and TRBJ1-5, with TRBD1 matching 7 bases. V trimming: 3 bases; J trimming: 2 bases; junction bases outside the gene matches: 4. CDR3 length: 15 residues. CDR3 in amino acids: CASSFRTGGNQPQHF. The CDR3 region has the DNA TGTGCCAGCAGTTTCAGGACAGGAGGCAATCAGCCCCAGCATTTT.

This clonotype has more than one count but fewer than ten. J is TRBJ1-1 and V is TRBV7-2; D remains ambiguous. The CDR3 length is 15 residues. V was cut by 1 base and J by 0 bases, with 9 bases left in between. Germline CDR1 reads SGHTA; CDR2 reads FQGNSA. In nucleotides, the CDR3 is TGTGCCAGCAGCTTAGGAGCGGGGATGAACACTGAAGCTTTCTTT. Translation gives CASSLGAGMNTEAFF.

The chain couples TRBV7-2 to TRBJ1-2; D not resolved. Trimming stripped 5 bases from V and 3 bases from J, with 16 bases between. This CDR3 spans 15 amino acids. Germline V gene data show CDR1 as SGHTA and CDR2 as FQGNSA. The CDR3 nucleotides are TGTGCCAGCAGCGCGTATAACATTGGGGACTATGGCTACACCTTC. Its protein product is CASSAYNIGDYGYTF.

The chain has TRBV6-2 or TRBV6-3 and TRBJ2-1; D remains ambiguous. Trimming pared 2 bases from V and 8 bases from J, leaving 13 bases between. The CDR3 consists of 14 residues. Germline V lookup: CDR1 MNHEY, CDR2 SVGEGT. This CDR3 is CASSYQTSRDEQFF. The CDR3 nucleotides read TGTGCCAGCAGTTACCAGACATCTAGAGATGAGCAGTTCTTC.

This clonotype was counted between two and nine times. This chain links TRBV2 with TRBJ2-7; D remains unclear. Between the trimmed V and J ends, which lost 7 bases and 5 bases, there was a span of 12 bases. Germline CDR1 reads SNHLY; CDR2 reads FYNNEI. The CDR3 is 12 amino acids. CDR3 coding DNA: TGTGCCAGCATCACATCGTCCCACGAGCAGTACGTC. Its protein is CASITSSHEQYV.

There are a few counts of this clonotype. The rearrangement joins TRBV6-2 or TRBV6-3 to TRBJ2-7; TRBD1 might be the D (6 bases). This CDR3 is 15 amino acids long. The V and J ends lost 4 bases and 1 base respectively, with 14 bases between them. Germline V gene data show CDR1 as MNHEY and CDR2 as SVGEGT. Here the CDR3 reads CASSSTQGWSYEQYV. As DNA, the CDR3 is TGTGCCAGCAGTTCTACACAGGGTTGGTCCTACGAGCAGTACGTC.

This clonotype came up a few times. The CDR3 loop reads CASSRKGTDGTGELFF. The DNA for the CDR3 is TGCGCCAGCAGCCGCAAAGGGACAGATGGGACCGGGGAGCTGTTTTTT. V and J are TRBV4-1 and TRBJ2-2, with 7 bases matching TRBD1. Germline V gene sequence: CDR1 MGHRA, CDR2 YSYEKL. The CDR3 loop spans 16 amino acids. V dropped 4 bases and J dropped 5; count of bases not matched to a gene: 10.

In this sample, this clonotype turned up a few times. The V and J genes are TRBV5-6 and TRBJ2-2; D unclear. Looked up from germline, CDR1 is SGHDT and CDR2 is YYEEEE. The germline V and J ends were trimmed by 4 bases and 5 bases, with 21 bases remaining between them. The CDR3 has 17 amino acids. The CDR3 reads CASSPRVGSFGTGELFF. The CDR3 region has the DNA TGTGCCAGCAGCCCCCGGGTGGGCAGCTTCGGGACCGGGGAGCTGTTTTTT.

This clonotype turned up a few times. The rearrangement joins TRBV5-1 to TRBJ2-5, with D tentatively TRBD2 (6 bases). Trimming removed 5 bases from V and 0 bases from J, with 17 bases in between. Germline V CDR1 and CDR2: SGHRS, YFSETQ. This CDR3 contains 16 residues. The CDR3 DNA follows: TGCGCCAGCAGTCCGGGGGACTCCGGGTACCAAGAGACCCAGTACTTC. Encoded protein: CASSPGDSGYQETQYF.

This clonotype came up a few times. This chain uses TRBV7-9 with TRBJ2-3, with 7 positions matching TRBD1. Trimming at V came to 5 bases and at J to 1 base, leaving 3 bases not matched to a gene. The CDR3 totals 14 residues. Germline V gene data show CDR1 as SEHNR and CDR2 as FQNEAQ (reference sequence). The CDR3 region has the DNA TGTGCCAGCAGCACAGGACAGGGCACAGATACGCAGTATTTT. This sequence encodes CASSTGQGTDTQYF. Full variable domain (missing parts from reference TRBV7-9 and TRBJ2-3): DTGVSQNPRHKITKRGQNVTFRCDPISEHNRLYWYRQTLGQGPEFLTYFQNEAQLEKSRLLSDRFSAERPKGSFSTLEIQRTEQGDSAMYLCASSTGQGTDTQYFGPGTRLTVL.